The clone carrying this T cell receptor beta chain has a count of ten or more. Original methodology: Researchers report that nucleated cell counts were estimated from reference gene primer amplification. The protocol was immunoSEQ multiplex PCR, while the TCRdb copy is restricted to in-frame clones and leaves out a portion. The V and J calls and clone size were taken over from that table, and D and trimming were inferred from the DNA. Seen here are fewer than 70,000 clones, 70% to 90% observed once, and the top ten hold about 23%. These data originate in a study of blood T cell repertoires in COVID-19. Study at large: COVID-19 samples from acute and convalescent phases originated in the United States, Italy and Spain. The analysed material was cDNA or gDNA that came from T cells, B-cell-depleted T cells, or PBMCs.

Germline assignment: CDR1 LNHDA and CDR2 SQIVND (reference sequence). The V and J ends lost 3 bases and 0 bases respectively, with 8 bases between them. The CDR3 extends over 15 amino acids. The chain combines TRBV19 with TRBJ2-2; D remains ambiguous. This clonotype was sampled from a middle-aged man with acute or convalescent COVID-19. Specimen: peripheral blood. As DNA, the CDR3 is TGTGCCAGTAGTATTTTCGGAGCGAACACCGGGGAGCTGTTTTTT. Translated, it gives CASSIFGANTGELFF.